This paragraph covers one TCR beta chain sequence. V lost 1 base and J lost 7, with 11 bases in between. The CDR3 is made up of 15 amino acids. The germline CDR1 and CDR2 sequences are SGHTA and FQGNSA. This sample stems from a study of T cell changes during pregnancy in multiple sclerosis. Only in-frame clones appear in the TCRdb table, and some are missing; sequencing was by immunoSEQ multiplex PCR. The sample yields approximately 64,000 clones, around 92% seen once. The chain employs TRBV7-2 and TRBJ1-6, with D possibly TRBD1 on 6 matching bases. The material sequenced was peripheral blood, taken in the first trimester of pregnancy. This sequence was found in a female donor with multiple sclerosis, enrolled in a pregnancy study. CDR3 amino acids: CASSLVRQGNSPLHF. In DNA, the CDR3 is TGTGCCAGCAGCTTAGTGCGGCAGGGGAATTCACCCCTCCACTTT.